A selection of T cell receptor beta chains follows, all from one sample in a study of blood T cells in healthy people across ages. TCRdb redid the calling of the 5' RACE reads with MiXCR, one entry per CDR3 protein. The table shows hundreds of thousands of distinct CDR3 sequences, with 58% occurring only once. The specimen was blood. These TCRs come from a man aged 25-45 years in good health. Both conserved end residues are part of each CDR3. The D gene is left open where the match is weak. Some rows mark clone size as missing; the rest say once, few, many or name a class of expanded clone.

d_gene,abundance,j_gene,v_gene,CDR3nt,CDR3aa
TRBD1,NA,TRBJ2-7,TRBV6-5,TGTGCCAGCAGTTACGCACCCGGGACAGGTTTATACGAGCAGTACTTC,CASSYAPGTGLYEQYF
NA,NA,TRBJ2-1,TRBV5-5,TGTGCCAGCAGCTTGGAAACAGGGTTAACCTACAATGAGCAGTTCTTC,CASSLETGLTYNEQFF
NA,NA,TRBJ2-3,TRBV20-1,TGCAGTGCTTCCCCCCCAGCGAAGGCGGCTAGTGGGAGAGGTTTGGGCACAGATACGCAGTATTTT,CSASPPAKAASGRGLGTDTQYF
NA,once,TRBJ1-1,TRBV5-6,TGTGCCAGCAGCTTGAGTGGGGGACCGAACACTGAAGCTTTCTTT,CASSLSGGPNTEAFF
NA,once,TRBJ2-7,TRBV3-1,TGTGCCAGCAGCCAAGTGGAAAGCTCCTGCGAGCAGTACTTC,CASSQVESSCEQYF
TRBD1,NA,TRBJ2-3,TRBV7-2,TGTGCCAGCAGCGAACGGACAGGGTTATCGGATACGCAGTATTTT,CASSERTGLSDTQYF
TRBD1,NA,TRBJ2-2,TRBV30,TGTGCCTGGAGTTTCGGGTTCTCCAGGGACAGGAACACCGGGGAGCTGTTTTTT,CAWSFGFSRDRNTGELFF
NA,few,TRBJ2-6,TRBV7-2,TGTGCCAGCAGCCCTACAGGGCATGCTTACTCTGGGGCCAACGTCCTGACTTTC,CASSPTGHAYSGANVLTF
NA,NA,TRBJ2-3,TRBV7-8,TGTGCCAGCAGCTTAGCTTCTGTGGGAAGCACAGATACGCAGTATTTT,CASSLASVGSTDTQYF
NA,few,TRBJ1-2,TRBV20-1,TGCAGTGCTAGAGGTTTGCCAGCCTATGGCTACACCTTC,CSARGLPAYGYTF
NA,few,TRBJ2-5,TRBV15,TGTGCCACCAGCAAACGTCGGAACCTCGTGGAGACCCAGTACTTC,CATSKRRNLVETQYF
TRBD1,NA,TRBJ1-1,TRBV20-1,TGCAGTGCTAGAAGGGGGCTGAACACTGAAGCTTTCTTT,CSARRGLNTEAFF
NA,NA,TRBJ1-6,TRBV5-1,TGCGCCAGCAGCTGGGGCGGAGGGGATTCACCCCTCCACTTT,CASSWGGGDSPLHF
TRBD1,NA,TRBJ1-2,TRBV29-1,TGCAGCGTCGAGGGGGACAGGGGGCGAAGCTATGGCTACACCTTC,CSVEGDRGRSYGYTF
NA,few,TRBJ1-2,TRBV6-5,TGTGCCAGCAGCCGTAGCTCACAGGGAGGCTACACCTTC,CASSRSSQGGYTF
NA,NA,TRBJ1-1,TRBV7-2,TGTGCCAGCAGCTTAGGGTGGGGGGCTGTAGGAGCTTTCTTT,CASSLGWGAVGAFF
NA,NA,TRBJ2-7,TRBV29-1,TGCAGCGTGCGGCCCGGGAGCGGGTACGAGCAGTACTTC,CSVRPGSGYEQYF
NA,few,TRBJ2-7,TRBV27,TGTGCCAGCAGTCCCACCATCCTGGACGACCAGTACTTC,CASSPTILDDQYF
NA,NA,TRBJ2-7,TRBV28,TGTGCCAGCAGGCAGGGGCGTTACGAGCAGTACTTC,CASRQGRYEQYF
NA,NA,TRBJ2-7,TRBV29-1,TGCAGCGTAGAGGAGAGCAATGAGCAGTACTTC,CSVEESNEQYF
TRBD2,NA,TRBJ2-7,TRBV4-1,TGCGCCAGCAGCCTCCAAGCGGGACTAGCGGGAGGACTCCCACTCAATGAGCAGTACTTC,CASSLQAGLAGGLPLNEQYF
NA,few,TRBJ2-5,TRBV28,TGTGCCAGCAAAGGGAGGTTCCAAGAGACCCAGTACTTC,CASKGRFQETQYF
NA,NA,TRBJ2-7,TRBV12-3/TRBV12-4,TGTGCCAGCAGTTTCGGGCCGACGAAGAACGAGCAGTACTTC,CASSFGPTKNEQYF
TRBD1,few,TRBJ2-7,TRBV12-3/TRBV12-4,TGTGCCAGCACCCGGACAGGGGGACAATACGAGCAGTACTTC,CASTRTGGQYEQYF
NA,few,TRBJ2-1,TRBV4-3,TGCGCCAGCAGCCAAGTACAGTCTAATGAGCAGTTCTTC,CASSQVQSNEQFF
TRBD2,few,TRBJ2-2,TRBV4-3,TGCGCCAGCAGCCCCCAGCGGGAGGTCACCGGGGAGCTGTTTTTT,CASSPQREVTGELFF
NA,NA,TRBJ1-1,TRBV29-1,TGCAGCGCTGTACAGGGCGTGAACACTGAAGCTTTCTTT,CSAVQGVNTEAFF
TRBD1,NA,TRBJ2-1,TRBV10-3,TGTGCCATCAGACGGGACAGGGGCCACAATGAGCAGTTCTTC,CAIRRDRGHNEQFF
TRBD2,NA,TRBJ2-1,TRBV29-1,TGCAGCGTTGATATAAGCGGGAGTTACAATGAGCAGTTCTTC,CSVDISGSYNEQFF
NA,NA,TRBJ2-1,TRBV20-1,TGCAGTGCTAGCCTCTCGACGTCCTACAATGAGCAGTTCTTC,CSASLSTSYNEQFF
NA,NA,TRBJ1-1,TRBV29-1,TGCAGCGTCCATACAGGGGAAGCTTTCTTT,CSVHTGEAFF
NA,NA,TRBJ2-6,TRBV12-3/TRBV12-4,TGCGCCAGCACCATTCCCTCTGGGGCCAACGTCCTGACTTTC,CASTIPSGANVLTF
NA,NA,TRBJ1-4,TRBV5-6,NA,CASSFGPGANEKLFF
NA,NA,TRBJ1-2,TRBV7-2,TGTGCCAGCAGCTTCGTCGGGGCAGGCCCTGGCTACACCTTC,CASSFVGAGPGYTF
TRBD1,NA,TRBJ1-4,TRBV6-1,TGTGCCAGTCAATGGACAGGGAATGAAAAACTGTTTTTT,CASQWTGNEKLFF
NA,NA,TRBJ2-7,TRBV20-1,TGCAGTGCCGCCCGTTGGGGTACCTACGAGCAGTACTTC,CSAARWGTYEQYF
NA,NA,TRBJ1-2,TRBV25-1,TGTGCCAGCAGTGGAGGGTGGGATGGCTACACCTTC,CASSGGWDGYTF
NA,NA,TRBJ2-7,TRBV27,TGTGCCAGCAGTTTACGGGCCTCACTCGGGGCCGAGCAGTACTTC,CASSLRASLGAEQYF
NA,once,TRBJ2-7,TRBV2,TGTGCCAGCCAATTGGGACAAGGCTCCTACGAGCAGTACTTC,CASQLGQGSYEQYF
NA,NA,TRBJ1-2,TRBV4-2,TGTGCCAGCAGGCCCACAGGGACCGCTAACTATGGCTACACCTTC,CASRPTGTANYGYTF
NA,NA,TRBJ1-2,TRBV6-2/TRBV6-3,TGTGCCAGCAGACTACAGGAGGGGCGATTCTATGGCTACACCTTC,CASRLQEGRFYGYTF
NA,NA,TRBJ1-2,TRBV6-1,TGTGCCAGCAGTGAAGCGCATGGGGCCAGGGACCTCGGCTACATCTTC,CASSEAHGARDLGYIF